This T cell receptor (beta chain) was captured by sequencing in a study of cytomegalovirus exposure and HLA in healthy donors. This CDR3 is built from 12 residues. The germline V gene has CDR1 SNHLY and CDR2 FYNNEI. Trimming took 9 bases from V and 4 from J; bases not matched to a gene: 4. PCR employed 60 Vbeta and 13 Jbeta primers. The assay was immunoSEQ multiplex PCR, and TCRdb's table has in-frame clones only and misses some. This table holds some 110,000 clones. The sample taken for sequencing was PBMCs. This sequence was found in a man aged 25 to 45 in good health and CMV-seronegative. The chain links TRBV2 to TRBJ2-7, with TRBD1 identical over 9 bases. The CDR3 sequence is CASAGQGYEQYF. DNA for the CDR3: TGTGCCAGTGCGGGACAGGGTTACGAGCAGTACTTC.